The 16 T cell receptor beta chains reported below all come from one sample, sequenced in a study of cytomegalovirus exposure and HLA in healthy donors. The primer mix had 60 Vbeta and 13 Jbeta primers. Profiling relied on immunoSEQ multiplex PCR, and the TCRdb table lists in-frame clones only, not all of them. The data hold 150,000 to 200,000 clones, with approximately 81% observed a single time. The sample taken for sequencing was PBMCs. These receptors all come from a man between 50 and 59 years old in good health and CMV-seropositive.

The chain recombines TRBV28 with TRBJ1-2; the match to TRBD1 covers 10 bases. Germline V gene data show CDR1 as MDHEN and CDR2 as SYDVKM. The V segment lost 6 bases and the J segment 6 bases; nucleotides outside the gene matches: 7. This CDR3 is 14 amino acids long. The CDR3 coding sequence is TGTGCCAGCAGATTCGGGACAGGGGACCATGGCTACACCTTC. Its protein product is CASRFGTGDHGYTF.

J is TRBJ1-5 and V is TRBV18; tentatively, D is TRBD1 (5 bases). Germline V gene lookup returns CDR1 KGHSH and CDR2 LQKENI. CDR3 length equals 14 residues. Trimming removed 3 bases at V and 5 bases at J, with 11 bases between. The chain's CDR3 is CASSPSGDDQPQHF. The CDR3 DNA is TGTGCCAGCTCACCTTCGGGGGATGATCAGCCCCAGCATTTT.

In DNA form, the CDR3 reads TGCGCCAGCAGCCAAGGGCCCATGACTAGCGGGAGCGCAGATACGCAGTATTTT. This sequence encodes CASSQGPMTSGSADTQYF. The chain has TRBV4-1 and TRBJ2-3; 12 bases are a match to TRBD2. Germline V gene data show CDR1 as MGHRA and CDR2 as YSYEKL. V was pared by 1 base and J by 4 bases, with 9 bases of the junction left unmatched. This CDR3 region has 18 residues.

This chain uses TRBV6-6 with TRBJ2-7; possibly TRBD1 for D (5 bases). From germline, CDR1 is MNHNY and CDR2 SVGAGI (reference sequence). The CDR3 has 13 residues. V lost 7 bases, J lost 4 bases, and 14 bases lay in between. The CDR3 nucleotides read TGTGCCAGCAATGGGCAGGGCTTATACGAGCAGTACTTC. Amino acids: CASNGQGLYEQYF.

This clone was seen just once. The J gene is TRBJ2-1, the V gene TRBV4-1; 10 bases line up with TRBD2. With V trimmed by 3 bases and J by 2 bases, 7 bases remained unmatched. Germline V CDR1 and CDR2: MGHRA, YSYEKL. The CDR3 runs 17 residues. CDR3 sequence (DNA): TGCGCCAGCAGCCAGGACTGGACTAGCGGCCCCTACAATGAGCAGTTCTTC. Translation: CASSQDWTSGPYNEQFF.

The chain couples TRBV30 to TRBJ1-3; D gene ambiguous. There are 17 residues in the CDR3. V lost 0 bases and J lost 0, with 15 bases in between. CDR1 GTSNPN and CDR2 SVGIG come from the germline V gene (reference sequence). The CDR3, as DNA: TGTGCCTGGAGTGTGGGAGACGGGAGAAGCTCTGGAAACACCATATATTTT. Its protein product is CAWSVGDGRSSGNTIYF.

The chain combines TRBV7-8 with TRBJ2-5; D might be TRBD1 (5 bases). The germline V gene has CDR1 SGHVS and CDR2 FQNEAQ. The CDR3 has 15 residues. Trimming took off 5 bases at V and 1 base at J, with 14 bases between the two ends. The CDR3 is CASSPRALGQETQYF. CDR3 in DNA: TGTGCCAGCAGCCCCAGGGCTCTGGGCCAAGAGACCCAGTACTTC. Supplemented by reference TRBV7-8 and TRBJ2-5, the full variable domain reads GAGVSQSPRYKVAKRGQDVALRCDPISGHVSLFWYQQALGQGPEFLTYFQNEAQLDKSGLPSDRFFAERPEGSVSTLKIQRTQQEDSAVYLCASSPRALGQETQYFGPGTRLLVL.

V usage is TRBV10-2 and J usage is TRBJ1-5; TRBD1 matches 9 bases. The trim removed 2 bases at V and 3 bases at J, leaving 2 bases unmatched. There are 15 residues in the CDR3. Germline CDR1 is WSHSY and CDR2 is SAAADI. This CDR3 reads CASSEGDRVNQPQHF. CDR3 nucleotide sequence: TGCGCCAGCAGTGAGGGGGACAGGGTCAATCAGCCCCAGCATTTT.

The V and J genes are TRBV2 and TRBJ2-2, with a tentative D call TRBD1 (5 bases). The CDR3 loop spans 15 amino acids. Germline V lookup: CDR1 SNHLY, CDR2 FYNNEI. V gave up 2 bases and J gave up 6 bases, with 13 bases separating them. Written as DNA, the CDR3 is TGTGCCAGCAGTGAAACAGTAGGGGATTCCGGGGAGCTGTTTTTT. This encodes CASSETVGDSGELFF.

This sequence joins TRBV27 and TRBJ2-2, with D possibly matching TRBD2 (6 bases). The germline V gene has CDR1 MNHEY and CDR2 SMNVEV (reference sequence). V lost 3 bases, J lost 6 bases, and 11 bases lay in between. This CDR3 is 14 amino acids long. The chain's CDR3 is CASSFRGYAGELFF. Written as DNA, the CDR3 is TGTGCCAGCAGTTTTCGGGGGTACGCCGGGGAGCTGTTTTTT.

This clone appeared a few times. The chain is built from TRBV6-1 and TRBJ1-1, with D perhaps TRBD1 (5 bases). V lost 1 base and J 2 bases, leaving 8 bases between the germline ends. Looked up from germline, CDR1 is MNHNS and CDR2 is SASEGT. The CDR3 extends over 14 amino acids. CDR3 sequence (DNA): TGTGCCAGCAGTGAAGGACAGATAAACACTGAAGCTTTCTTT. Amino acids: CASSEGQINTEAFF.

This clone was found once. The rearrangement links TRBV4-1 to TRBJ2-1; weak D call: TRBD2 (6 bases). The CDR3 runs to 15 residues. Trimming cost V 1 base and J 3 bases, with 10 bases left between them. CDR1 MGHRA and CDR2 YSYEKL come from the germline V gene. Here the CDR3 DNA reads TGCGCCAGCAGCCAAGTGGGCGGGGACTACAATGAGCAGTTCTTC. Protein: CASSQVGGDYNEQFF.

The chain employs TRBV2 and TRBJ2-2, with 10 nucleotides matching TRBD1. The junction had 5 bases not matched to a gene; V was cut back by 8 bases and J by 5 bases. The CDR3 extends over 14 amino acids. CDR1 is SNHLY, CDR2 FYNNEI, per germline. This CDR3 is CASRRTGGTGELFF. Written as DNA, the CDR3 is TGTGCCAGCCGACGGACAGGGGGGACCGGGGAGCTGTTTTTT.

This clone is a singleton in its sample. The gene calls are TRBV29-1 and TRBJ2-3; TRBD2 matches 7 bases. CDR1 SQVTM and CDR2 ANQGSEA come from the germline V gene. J gave up 5 bases and V 4 bases, and 6 bases lay outside the gene matches. CDR3 size: 13 residues. This CDR3 reads CSVVRGSQDTQYF. For the CDR3, the DNA is TGCAGCGTTGTGCGGGGGTCTCAAGATACGCAGTATTTT.

This chain uses TRBV28 with TRBJ2-7; 13 bases are shared with TRBD2. The CDR3 has 18 residues. V was pared by 7 bases and J by 2 bases, with 14 bases of the junction left unmatched. Germline CDR1 reads MDHEN; CDR2 reads SYDVKM. CDR3 bases: TGTGCCAGCATAACGGGTGGGGGGACTAGCGGGACCCCCTACGAGCAGTACTTC. Protein: CASITGGGTSGTPYEQYF.

This sequence joins TRBV7-9 and TRBJ1-1, with TRBD1 as a possible D gene (6 bases). Trimming stripped 5 bases from V and 4 bases from J, with 17 bases between. The germline V gene has CDR1 SEHNR and CDR2 FQNEAQ (reference sequence). This CDR3 region has 15 residues. The CDR3 coding sequence is TGTGCCAGCAGCCCCTGGGGGGGGGCGGTCACTGAAGCTTTCTTT. It encodes CASSPWGGAVTEAFF.